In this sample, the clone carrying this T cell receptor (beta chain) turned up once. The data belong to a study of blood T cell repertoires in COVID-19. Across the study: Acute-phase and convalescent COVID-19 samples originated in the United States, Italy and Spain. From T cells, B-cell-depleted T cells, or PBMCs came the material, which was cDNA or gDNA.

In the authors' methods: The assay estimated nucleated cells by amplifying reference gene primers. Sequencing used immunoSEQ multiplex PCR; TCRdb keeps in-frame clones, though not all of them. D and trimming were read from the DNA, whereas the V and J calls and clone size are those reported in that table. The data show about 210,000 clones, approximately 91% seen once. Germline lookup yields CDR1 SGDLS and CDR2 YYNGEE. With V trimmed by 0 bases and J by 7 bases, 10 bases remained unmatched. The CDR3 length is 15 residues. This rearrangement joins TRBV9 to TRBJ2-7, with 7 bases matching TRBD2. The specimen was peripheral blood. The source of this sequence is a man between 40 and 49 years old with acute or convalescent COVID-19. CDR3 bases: TGTGCCAGCAGCGTAGGGACTGCGGGAGCGAGGGAGCAGTACTTC. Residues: CASSVGTAGAREQYF.